Shown below are 14 T cell receptor beta chains from a single sample sequenced in a study of shared clonotypes between healthy human individuals (TCRdb year 2020). Library method: the immunoSEQ multiplex PCR assay. The table was pulled from immuneACCESS by TCRdb, which kept in-frame rearrangements only. Such tables lose some clones; where checked, under half of the loss comes from unresolved V genes, and the rest has no known cause. The sample data list under 1,100,000 clones, and about 77% of these were observed just once. About 1.5% of the sample comes from the top ten. Material: memory CD4+ T cells sorted from blood. Explained via the paper, the cell subset or site label denotes: CD45RA-negative fraction. These receptors originate from a man aged 18 to 29 in good health.

The chain is built from TRBV13 and TRBJ2-5; TRBD2 matches 10 bases. J lost 1 base, V lost 2 bases, and 1 base had no gene match. Germline V gene data show CDR1 as PRHDT and CDR2 as FYEKMQ (reference sequence). The CDR3 length is 15 residues. The CDR3 nucleotides read TGTGCCAGCAGCTTATTAGCGGGGGGCCAAGAGACCCAGTACTTC. It yields the protein CASSLLAGGQETQYF.

The rearrangement links TRBV2 to TRBJ2-3; 8 bases line up with TRBD2. V trimming: 6 bases; J trimming: 2 bases; junction bases outside the gene matches: 7. The CDR3 covers 15 residues. The germline gives CDR1 SNHLY, CDR2 FYNNEI. CDR3 nucleotide sequence: TGTGCCAGCAGGAACCGTAGCGGGGTCACAGATACGCAGTATTTT. Residues: CASRNRSGVTDTQYF.

The V call is TRBV2, the J call TRBJ2-7; a weak D match, TRBD2 (6 bases). The V end was cut by 7 bases, the J end by 0 bases, with 10 bases between. Looked up from germline, CDR1 is SNHLY and CDR2 is FYNNEI. The CDR3 covers 13 residues. CDR3 sequence: CASISGVSYEQYF. DNA for the CDR3: TGTGCCAGCATCTCGGGGGTCTCCTACGAGCAGTACTTC.

This clone was counted a few times. The chain carries TRBV30 and TRBJ1-2, with unresolved D. CDR3 size: 15 residues. The V and J ends lost 0 bases and 4 bases respectively, with 15 bases between them. Germline V CDR1 and CDR2: GTSNPN, SVGIG (reference sequence). CDR3 loop: CAWSVPGPGSYGYTF. In nucleotides, the CDR3 is TGTGCCTGGAGTGTACCGGGCCCAGGTTCCTATGGCTACACCTTC.

This chain connects TRBV11-3 to TRBJ2-3; possibly TRBD2 for D (5 bases). Between the trimmed V and J ends, which lost 5 bases and 2 bases, there was a span of 17 bases. The CDR3 extends over 16 amino acids. Per germline, CDR1 SGHNT and CDR2 YENEEA. The DNA for the CDR3 is TGTGCCAGCAGCCCCCGGTCAAGCGGCACCACAGATACGCAGTATTTT. Residues: CASSPRSSGTTDTQYF.

The chain combines TRBV19 with TRBJ2-1; 8 bases agree with TRBD1. The J segment lost 0 bases and the V segment lost 6 bases, leaving 7 bases of the junction unmatched. This CDR3 is built from 16 residues. CDR1 is LNHDA, CDR2 SQIVND, per germline (reference sequence). The CDR3 spells CASRGTGTGSYNEQFF. In nucleotides, the CDR3 is TGTGCCAGTAGAGGGACGGGGACAGGCTCCTACAATGAGCAGTTCTTC.

J is TRBJ1-1 and V is TRBV19; 9 nucleotides match TRBD1. The CDR3 totals 13 residues. V was clipped by 5 bases and J by 6 bases; unmatched bases: 4. Per the germline V gene, CDR1 is LNHDA and CDR2 is SQIVND (reference sequence). CDR3 region: CASSARDRAEAFF. The CDR3 DNA follows: TGTGCCAGTAGTGCCCGGGACAGGGCTGAAGCTTTCTTT.

The CDR3: CASNGQFYSPLHF. The CDR3 DNA reads TGTGCCAGCAACGGACAGTTTTATTCACCCCTCCACTTT. The chain carries TRBV2 and TRBJ1-6; a possible D gene is TRBD1 (6 bases). Germline values: CDR1 SNHLY, CDR2 FYNNEI. The CDR3 runs to 13 residues. Trimming removed 7 bases from V and 8 bases from J, with 12 bases in between. The complete variable domain, with remaining parts taken from reference TRBV2 and TRBJ1-6, reads EPEVTQTPSHQVTQMGQEVILRCVPISNHLYFYWYRQILGQKVEFLVSFYNNEISEKSEIFDDQFSVERPDGSNFTLKIRSTKLEDSAMYFCASNGQFYSPLHFGNGTRLTVT.

The rearrangement links TRBV11-2 to TRBJ2-7, with 7 bases that match TRBD2. The CDR3 spans 13 residues. In germline, CDR1 is SGHAT, CDR2 FQNNGV. V shed 0 bases, J shed 7 bases, and the junction held 3 bases outside the gene matches. The CDR3 is CASSLETSREQYF. The CDR3 nucleotides are TGTGCCAGCAGCTTAGAGACTAGCAGGGAGCAGTACTTC. Full variable domain (outside the CDR3, taken from reference TRBV11-2 and TRBJ2-7): EAGVAQSPRYKIIEKRQSVAFWCNPISGHATLYWYQQILGQGPKLLIQFQNNGVVDDSQLPKDRFSAERLKGVDSTLKIQPAKLEDSAVYLCASSLETSREQYFGPGTRLTVT.

The chain recombines TRBV7-2 with TRBJ2-3; D is uncertain. Germline CDR1 and CDR2: SGHTA and FQGNSA. The CDR3 has 14 amino acids. Trimming shortened V by 1 base and J by 5 bases, and 10 bases separated the two germline ends. The CDR3 here is CASSLVSHVDTQYF. Here the CDR3 DNA reads TGTGCCAGCAGCTTAGTATCCCACGTAGATACGCAGTATTTT.

This clone came up once. Just one base apart from a much larger clone, this may be a read error. The sample carries other DNA sequences with the same CDR3. The V and J genes are TRBV5-1 and TRBJ1-2, with 9 bases aligning to TRBD1. CDR1 and CDR2 (germline): SGHRS, YFSETQ. The CDR3 spans 13 residues. DNA of the CDR3: TGTGCCAGCAGCCCGGACAGGGGCTATGGCTACACCTTC. Encoded protein: CASSPDRGYGYTF.

The chain carries TRBV25-1 and TRBJ1-2, with D perhaps TRBD1 (5 bases). The CDR3 is made up of 13 amino acids. Trimming stripped 6 bases from V and 8 bases from J, with 16 bases between. Germline CDR1 reads MGHDK; CDR2 reads SYGVNS. The CDR3 sequence: CASSQPGPGGYTF. In nucleotides, the CDR3 is TGTGCCAGCAGCCAACCAGGGCCGGGGGGCTACACCTTC.

The CDR3: CASSYAPTSTDTQYF. The CDR3 DNA follows: TGTGCCAGCAGTTACGCGCCCACTAGCACAGATACGCAGTATTTT. The V and J genes are TRBV6-6 and TRBJ2-3; the D is unclear. Per germline, CDR1 MNHNY and CDR2 SVGAGI (reference sequence). The germline V and J ends were trimmed by 2 bases and 0 bases, with 9 bases remaining between them. This CDR3 contains 15 residues.

This chain joins TRBV14 and TRBJ2-4; D tentatively reads TRBD1 or TRBD2 (6 bases each). CDR1 and CDR2 from the germline V gene are SGHDN and FVKESK. Trimming left V 0 bases short and J 1 base short, with 19 bases between. The CDR3 covers 19 residues. The CDR3 sequence is CASSQDGGTSDVAKNIQYF. CDR3 bases: TGTGCCAGCAGCCAAGATGGAGGGACATCGGACGTGGCCAAAAACATTCAGTACTTC.